This T cell receptor beta chain was sequenced in a study of T cells after yellow fever vaccination (dated 2019 in TCRdb). At the level of the whole study: Libraries from fractions with low cell numbers were prepared with the SMART-Seq v4 Ultra Low Input RNA kit. To follow T-cell clones before and after primary and booster YFV17D yellow fever vaccination, bulk TCR alpha and beta repertoires were sequenced over time. Bulk PBMC replicates and cell subsets were isolated from blood drawn at multiple timepoints before and after both primary and secondary immunization. Two healthy male donors, one aged 18 to 30 and one aged 30 to 40 years, were included in the cohort.

Concerning this clonotype itself: Its target antigen remains unknown. A much larger clone lies a single base off, so this may be a read error.

TCR cDNA was synthesized by 5'RACE template switching, through which a universal primer site and unique molecular identifiers were introduced. Priming for cDNA synthesis came from both the TCR alpha and TCR beta constant segments. Libraries were amplified in two PCR steps, with sample barcodes and sequencing adapters added in the second step. Libraries were sequenced on Illumina HiSeq 2500 (2x100 bp) or NovaSeq (2x150 bp). Concerning the study's data processing: Demultiplexing of reads and collapsing into UMI consensus sequences were performed with MIGEC, and V(D)J alignment was carried out with MiXCR. Vaccine-responding clonotypes were defined with edgeR using replicate PBMC samples, requiring FDR below 0.01 and a log2 fold change above 5 up to day 15. Bulk clonotypes were assigned CD4 or CD8 identity according to which sequenced CD4 or CD8 repertoire held them at higher abundance. TCRdb redid the processing of the public reads, applying fastp at Q25 and MiXCR, and retained in-frame beta chains. Merged by CDR3 protein, the rows form single entries marked with the most common genes and DNA. TCRdb's processing, not the study's, gives the V and J calls here. The sample yields just under 600,000 distinct CDR3 sequences; roughly 13% were counted once. In total, the top ten clones hold about 14% of the sample.

The treatment or condition label, as the study defines it: live attenuated yellow fever vaccine strain. Two biological replicates of bulk PBMCs were collected at each blood-draw timepoint. PBMCs were isolated from peripheral blood using a standard Ficoll-Paque protocol. RNA was extracted with TriZol from bulk PBMCs, CD4 and CD8 fractions, and dextramer-positive and dextramer-negative fractions. General study outcomes and caveats: Compared with the primary T-cell response, the secondary T-cell response was faster but weaker, reaching its peak on day 5 rather than on day 15. Only a couple of donors were included in the study, so the extent to which the findings can be generalized is limited. Most clones expanded after primary vaccination (96% of CD4 and about 85% of CD8) were re-detected after the booster, suggesting that broad memory maintenance occurred. A small fraction of clonotypes showed up in both the CD4 and CD8 compartments, probably as a result of convergent recombination. Because abundant contaminating clonotypes from the bulk population could be contained in FACS-sorted repertoires, computational filtering was required.

The receptor's source is a man younger than 40 who received the YFV17D yellow fever vaccine. The sequenced sample was PBMCs, obtained on the day of the yellow fever booster vaccination.

The CDR3 protein: CASGLTGYQETQYF. The base sequence is TGTGCCAGCGGTCTCACAGGGTACCAAGAGACCCAGTACTTC. The rearranged segments are TRBV27 and TRBJ2-5; a weak D assignment points to TRBD1 (6 bases agree). The junction shows trimming of 8 bases on V and 0 bases on J, plus 13 bases between the germline ends. The germline V gene (reference sequence) supplies CDR1 MNHEY and CDR2 SMNVEV. Reading from cysteine to phenylalanine, the CDR3 counts 14 amino acids. Only the CDR3 portion is preserved as DNA: 42 bases, with reading frame beginning at the first base.